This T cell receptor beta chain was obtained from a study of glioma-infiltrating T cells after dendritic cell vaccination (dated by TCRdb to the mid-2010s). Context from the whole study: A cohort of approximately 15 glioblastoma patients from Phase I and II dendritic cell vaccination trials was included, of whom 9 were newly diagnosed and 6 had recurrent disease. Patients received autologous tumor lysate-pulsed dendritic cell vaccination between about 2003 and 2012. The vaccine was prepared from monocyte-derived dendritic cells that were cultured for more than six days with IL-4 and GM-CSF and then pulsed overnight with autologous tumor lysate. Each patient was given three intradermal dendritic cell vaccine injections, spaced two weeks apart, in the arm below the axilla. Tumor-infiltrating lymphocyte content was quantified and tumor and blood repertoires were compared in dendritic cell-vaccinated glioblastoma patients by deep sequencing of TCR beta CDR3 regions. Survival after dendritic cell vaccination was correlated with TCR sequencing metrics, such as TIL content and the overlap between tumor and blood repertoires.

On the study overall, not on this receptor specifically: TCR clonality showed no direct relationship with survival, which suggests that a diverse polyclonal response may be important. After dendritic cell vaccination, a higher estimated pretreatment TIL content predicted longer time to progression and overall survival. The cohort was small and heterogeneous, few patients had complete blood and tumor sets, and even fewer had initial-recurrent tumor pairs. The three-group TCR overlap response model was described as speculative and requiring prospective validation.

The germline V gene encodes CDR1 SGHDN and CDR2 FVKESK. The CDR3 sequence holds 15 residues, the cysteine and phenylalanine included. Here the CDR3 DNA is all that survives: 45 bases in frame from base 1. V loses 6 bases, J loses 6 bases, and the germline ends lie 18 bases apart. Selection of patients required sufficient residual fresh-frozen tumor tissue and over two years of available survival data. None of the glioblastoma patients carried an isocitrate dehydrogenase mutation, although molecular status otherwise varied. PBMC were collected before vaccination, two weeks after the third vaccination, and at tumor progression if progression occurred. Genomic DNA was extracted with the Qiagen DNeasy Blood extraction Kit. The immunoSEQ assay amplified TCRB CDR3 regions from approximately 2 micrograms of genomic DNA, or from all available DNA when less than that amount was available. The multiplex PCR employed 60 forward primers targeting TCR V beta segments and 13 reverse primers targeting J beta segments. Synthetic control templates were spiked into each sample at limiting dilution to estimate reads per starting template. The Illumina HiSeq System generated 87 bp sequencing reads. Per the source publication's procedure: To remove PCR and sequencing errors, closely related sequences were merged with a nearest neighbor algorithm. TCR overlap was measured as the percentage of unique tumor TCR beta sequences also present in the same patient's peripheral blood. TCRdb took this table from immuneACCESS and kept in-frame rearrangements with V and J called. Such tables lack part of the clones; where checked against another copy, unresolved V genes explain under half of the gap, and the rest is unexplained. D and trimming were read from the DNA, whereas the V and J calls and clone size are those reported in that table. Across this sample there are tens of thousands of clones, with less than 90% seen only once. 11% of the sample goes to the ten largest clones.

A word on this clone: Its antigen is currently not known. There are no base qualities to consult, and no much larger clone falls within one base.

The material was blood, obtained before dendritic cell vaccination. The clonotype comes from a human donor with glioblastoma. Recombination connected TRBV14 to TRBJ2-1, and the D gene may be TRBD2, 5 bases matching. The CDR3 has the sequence CASSPTRWERNEQFF. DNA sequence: TGTGCCAGCAGTCCTACCCGGTGGGAGCGCAATGAGCAGTTCTTC.